This TCR beta chain stems from a study of blood T cell repertoires in COVID-19 (dated by TCRdb to about 2020). The study in broad terms: The collaborator samples originated in the United States, Italy and Spain and spanned the acute and convalescent phases of COVID-19. A de-identified subject ID, COVID-19 status, age in years and sex were almost always included in the sample metadata. Where HLA class I and class II types were available, the types were taken from metadata supplied by the sample provider, not from assay-based typing. Subjects who had been exposed to COVID-19, were actively infected with it, or had recovered from it provided the deeply sampled blood TCRbeta repertoires that made up the dataset. Samples came from the ongoing ImmuneRACE study (first 160 participants) plus 1,254 subjects from 6 global collaborators. The repertoires were released in a freely available public database intended as a resource for research on the immune response to SARS-CoV-2. The prospective study material was composed of cDNA or gDNA derived from T cells, B-cell-depleted T cells, or PBMCs.

CDR1 and CDR2 were assigned from the germline V gene as SGDLS and YYNGEE. Spanning cysteine to phenylalanine, the CDR3 consists of 14 amino acids. Left in the record is the CDR3 DNA by itself, 42 bases read in frame from the first base. V has 3 bases trimmed and J has 3 bases trimmed; junction bases matching no gene number 1. Beyond this particular receptor, the publication reports: The amount of clinical and demographic metadata varied by source and participant and was provided uncurated.

In the case of this clone: Its recognized antigen is unknown. No much larger clonotype is one base removed from it; base qualities were not supplied.

The immunoSEQ Assay, a bias-controlled multiplex PCR, was used to amplify TCRbeta CDR3 regions from genomic DNA. Per the source publication's procedure: Nucleated cell counts per sample were estimated from amplification of reference gene primers within the assay. Sequence reads were collapsed and filtered to measure the absolute abundance of every unique TCRbeta CDR3 rearrangement. For each sample, productive Simpson clonality was calculated by taking the square root of Simpson's diversity index across productive rearrangements. The table was pulled from immuneACCESS by TCRdb, which kept in-frame rearrangements only. Such tables lose some clones; where checked, under half of the loss comes from unresolved V genes, and the rest has no known cause. That table gives V, J and clone size, and the DNA gave D and trimming. This sample comprises 400,000 to 500,000 clones, around nine tenths of them detected only once. The ten largest clones add up to 1.4% of the sample.

Participants in the prospective study were enrolled through a virtual design, were aged about 18 to 100 years, and lived in roughly 25 United States geographic areas. In the prospective study, participants were assigned to cohorts based on the clinical history participants reported in a screening survey and a study questionnaire. Exposed participants were defined as having been in contact with someone with a PCR-confirmed or clinician-diagnosed COVID-19 case within 2 weeks of study entry. In the prospective study, whole blood, serum and a nasopharyngeal or oropharyngeal swab were collected from each participant by mobile phlebotomists. Participants in the prospective study had the option to provide additional blood draws and questionnaires over an approximately 2-month period. Prospective study blood samples were shipped either frozen or at room temperature before DNA extraction.

The origin of this receptor is a woman aged 18-29 years who had been exposed to COVID-19. Rearrangement joined TRBV9 to TRBJ2-1, and 9 bases in between align with TRBD1. Sequencing input: PBMCs or T cells enriched from blood (not recorded which). CDR3 reads: CASSGTGDYNEQFF. The bases are TGTGCCAGCAGCGGGACAGGGGACTACAATGAGCAGTTCTTC.